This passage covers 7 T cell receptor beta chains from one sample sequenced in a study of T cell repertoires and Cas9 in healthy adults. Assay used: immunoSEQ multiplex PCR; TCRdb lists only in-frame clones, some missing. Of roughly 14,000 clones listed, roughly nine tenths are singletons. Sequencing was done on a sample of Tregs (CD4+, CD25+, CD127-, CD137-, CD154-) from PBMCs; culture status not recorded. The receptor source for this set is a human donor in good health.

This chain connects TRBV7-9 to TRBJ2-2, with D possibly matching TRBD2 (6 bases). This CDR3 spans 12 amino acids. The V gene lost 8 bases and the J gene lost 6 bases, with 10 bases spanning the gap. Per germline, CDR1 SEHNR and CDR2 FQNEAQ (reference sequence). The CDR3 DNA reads TGTGCCAGCTCCAGGAGGGCCGGGGAGCTGTTTTTT. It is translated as CASSRRAGELFF.

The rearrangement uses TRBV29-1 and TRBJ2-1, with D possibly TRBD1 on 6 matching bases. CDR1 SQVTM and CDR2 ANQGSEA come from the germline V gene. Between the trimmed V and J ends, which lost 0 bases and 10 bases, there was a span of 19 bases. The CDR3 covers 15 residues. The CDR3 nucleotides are TGCAGCGTTGAAGAAGGGGGTGAAGGGTCAGGGGAGCAGTTCTTC. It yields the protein CSVEEGGEGSGEQFF.

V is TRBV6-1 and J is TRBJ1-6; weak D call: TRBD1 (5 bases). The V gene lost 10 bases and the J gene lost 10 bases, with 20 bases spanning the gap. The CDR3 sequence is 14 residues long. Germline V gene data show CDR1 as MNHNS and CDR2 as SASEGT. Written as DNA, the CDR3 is TGTGCCACCCTAGAGGTGGGGGTCAAATCACCCCTCCACTTT. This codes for CATLEVGVKSPLHF.

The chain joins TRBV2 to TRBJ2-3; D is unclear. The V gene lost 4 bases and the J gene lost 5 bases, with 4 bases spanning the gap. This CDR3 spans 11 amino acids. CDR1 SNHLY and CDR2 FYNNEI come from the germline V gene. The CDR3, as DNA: TGTGCCAGCAGTGTAGAAGATACGCAGTATTTT. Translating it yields CASSVEDTQYF.

Here the CDR3 reads CASSHPGGLETQYF. CDR3 bases: TGTGCCAGCAGCCATCCGGGGGGGTTGGAGACCCAGTACTTC. V and J are TRBV11-2 and TRBJ2-5, with TRBD2 identical over 8 bases. Trimming cost V 5 bases and J 5 bases; bases outside gene matches: 7. Germline V gene sequence: CDR1 SGHAT, CDR2 FQNNGV. The CDR3 consists of 14 residues. Full variable domain (remainder filled in from reference TRBV11-2 and TRBJ2-5): EAGVAQSPRYKIIEKRQSVAFWCNPISGHATLYWYQQILGQGPKLLIQFQNNGVVDDSQLPKDRFSAERLKGVDSTLKIQPAKLEDSAVYLCASSHPGGLETQYFGPGTRLLVL.

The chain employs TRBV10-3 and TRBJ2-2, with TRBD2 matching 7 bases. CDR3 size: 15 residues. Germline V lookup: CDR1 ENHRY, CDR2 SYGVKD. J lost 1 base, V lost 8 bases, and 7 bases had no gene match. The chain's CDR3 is CAILREIKNTGELFF. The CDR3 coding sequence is TGTGCCATCTTGCGGGAGATCAAGAACACCGGGGAGCTGTTTTTT.

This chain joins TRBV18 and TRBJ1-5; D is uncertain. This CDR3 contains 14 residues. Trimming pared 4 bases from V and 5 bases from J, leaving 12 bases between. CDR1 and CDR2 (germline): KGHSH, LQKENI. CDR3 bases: TGTGCCAGCTCACGGCAAGGCGGGGATCAGCCCCAGCATTTT. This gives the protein CASSRQGGDQPQHF.